One and the same sample provided the 27 T cell receptor beta chains below, sequenced in a study of cytomegalovirus exposure and HLA in healthy donors. PCR involved 60 Vbeta and 13 Jbeta primers. TCRdb's table, derived via immunoSEQ multiplex PCR, lists solely in-frame clones and lacks some. In the table there are about 130,000 clones, 75% to 90% of which are singletons. Sample: PBMCs. These receptors were collected from a woman in her 30s in good health and CMV-seropositive.

The chain carries TRBV28 and TRBJ1-5, with 8 nucleotides matching TRBD1. The germline gives CDR1 MDHEN, CDR2 SYDVKM. The CDR3 runs to 14 residues. After removal of 7 bases from V and 4 bases from J, the junction contained 6 bases not matched to a gene. The CDR3 reads CASTGQGWNQPQHF. In DNA form, the CDR3 reads TGTGCCAGCACTGGACAGGGTTGGAATCAGCCCCAGCATTTT.

This sequence joins TRBV2 and TRBJ1-1; D remains ambiguous. V was cut by 6 bases and J by 9 bases, with 14 bases left in between. Germline assignment: CDR1 SNHLY and CDR2 FYNNEI. The CDR3 is made up of 12 amino acids. This CDR3 reads CASSLHSFQAFF. The CDR3 region has the DNA TGTGCCAGCAGCCTCCACAGCTTTCAAGCTTTCTTT.

The chain couples TRBV7-9 to TRBJ2-6; 8 nucleotides line up with TRBD1. V was clipped by 7 bases and J by 4 bases; unmatched bases: 18. This CDR3 has 19 amino acids. In germline, CDR1 is SEHNR, CDR2 FQNEAQ (reference sequence). The CDR3 sequence: CASILQGAGILLGANVLTF. Written as DNA, the CDR3 is TGTGCCAGCATCCTGCAGGGGGCAGGGATTTTGTTGGGGGCCAACGTCCTGACTTTC.

This chain links TRBV28 with TRBJ1-2; D is perhaps TRBD1 (6 bases). The length of the CDR3 is 15 residues. Trimming removed 5 bases from V and 7 bases from J, with 20 bases in between. Germline values: CDR1 MDHEN, CDR2 SYDVKM. The CDR3 spells CASSPRGGGTGGYTF. The CDR3 DNA sequence: TGTGCCAGCAGTCCAAGAGGGGGGGGGACGGGTGGCTACACCTTC.

V and J are TRBV30 and TRBJ2-1; the match to TRBD1 covers 7 bases. Germline-derived CDR1 and CDR2 are GTSNPN and SVGIG (reference sequence). The CDR3 spans 15 residues. V was pared by 5 bases and J by 0 bases, with 7 bases of the junction left unmatched. The CDR3 DNA follows: TGTGCCTGGGCGGAATGGACAGGCTCCTACAATGAGCAGTTCTTC. Its translation is CAWAEWTGSYNEQFF.

The J gene is TRBJ1-2, the V gene TRBV28, with TRBD1 matching 10 bases. CDR1 and CDR2 (germline): MDHEN, SYDVKM. The V segment lost 4 bases and the J segment 3 bases; nucleotides outside the gene matches: 5. The CDR3 extends over 15 amino acids. The DNA of the CDR3 is TGTGCCAGCAGTTGGATCGGACAGGGGGACTATGGCTACACCTTC. Protein product: CASSWIGQGDYGYTF.

The chain links TRBV7-2 to TRBJ1-6; D gene uncertain. The CDR3 has 13 residues. V was cut by 3 bases and J by 8 bases, with 8 bases left in between. CDR1 SGHTA and CDR2 FQGNSA come from the germline V gene. The CDR3 DNA reads as TGTGCCAGCAGCTTTAACCGAGATTCACCCCTCCACTTT. Translated, it gives CASSFNRDSPLHF.

The chain carries TRBV21-1 and TRBJ2-7; the table's D call, TRBD1, has no DNA check behind it. TRBV21-1 constitutes a pseudogene. The CDR3 covers 13 residues. CDR3 DNA: TGTGCCAGCAGGAACACGAAATGCTACGAGCAGTACTTC. This codes for CASRNTKCYEQYF.

The chain joins TRBV18 to TRBJ2-2; D is unresolved. Trimming left V 3 bases short and J 7 bases short, with 12 bases between. CDR1 and CDR2 (germline): KGHSH, LQKENI. The CDR3 has 14 residues. The CDR3 sequence is CASSPLGKHGELFF. Written as DNA, the CDR3 is TGTGCCAGCTCACCTCTAGGAAAGCACGGGGAGCTGTTTTTT.

This chain uses TRBV9 with TRBJ2-1; TRBD2 is a possible D gene (5 bases). Deletions cut 4 bases from V and 4 bases from J, with 12 bases between. Germline V gene lookup returns CDR1 SGDLS and CDR2 YYNGEE. The CDR3 runs to 14 residues. DNA of the CDR3: TGTGCCAGCAGCACGGGGTTAGGGTACAATGAGCAGTTCTTC. This sequence encodes CASSTGLGYNEQFF.

The chain combines TRBV2 with TRBJ2-3; a possible D gene is TRBD2 (6 bases). Trimming pared 8 bases from V and 0 bases from J, leaving 12 bases between. The CDR3 is 14 residues long. The germline V gene encodes CDR1 SNHLY and CDR2 FYNNEI. CDR3 sequence reads: CASSDSGSTDTQYF. CDR3 sequence (DNA): TGTGCCAGCTCAGATAGCGGTAGCACAGATACGCAGTATTTT.

The chain joins TRBV7-9 to TRBJ1-5; no reliable D call. From germline, CDR1 is SEHNR and CDR2 FQNEAQ (reference sequence). The CDR3 runs to 16 residues. V lost 1 base and J lost 6, with 16 bases in between. The CDR3 is CASSLVAGHPSQPQHF. The CDR3 DNA reads as TGTGCCAGCAGCTTAGTTGCAGGCCACCCCAGTCAGCCCCAGCATTTT.

The J gene is TRBJ2-7, the V gene TRBV7-8, with 10 bases matching TRBD1. Germline V gene lookup returns CDR1 SGHVS and CDR2 FQNEAQ. V gave up 4 bases and J gave up 2 bases; unmatched junction bases: 8. The length of the CDR3 is 16 residues. The CDR3 DNA reads as TGTGCCAGCAGCTCGGGACAGGGGTCGTTCACCTACGAGCAGTACTTC. Translated: CASSSGQGSFTYEQYF.

This clone was counted once. This chain uses TRBV19 with TRBJ2-2; 8 bases agree with TRBD1. This CDR3 comprises 19 residues. V was clipped by 3 bases and J by 4 bases; unmatched bases: 16. The germline CDR1 and CDR2 sequences are LNHDA and SQIVND (reference sequence). The CDR3 loop is CASSILWAHGTGVTGELFF. Written as DNA, the CDR3 is TGTGCCAGTAGTATTCTTTGGGCCCACGGGACAGGCGTCACCGGGGAGCTGTTTTTT.

The chain links TRBV7-2 to TRBJ1-5, with D unresolved. Germline CDR1 SGHTA, CDR2 FQGNSA. With 5 bases removed from V and 0 bases from J, the gap between germline ends came to 8 bases. The length of the CDR3 is 14 residues. As DNA, the CDR3 is TGTGCCAGCAGCCAGACTATTAGCAATCAGCCCCAGCATTTT. This translates into CASSQTISNQPQHF.

The chain uses TRBV28 and TRBJ1-5; 7 positions match TRBD1. This CDR3 has 14 residues. Trimming at V came to 5 bases and at J to 7 bases, leaving 8 bases not matched to a gene. Germline assignment: CDR1 MDHEN and CDR2 SYDVKM. The CDR3 spells CASSTQGGGQPQHF. CDR3 nucleotides: TGTGCCAGCAGTACCCAGGGGGGAGGACAGCCCCAGCATTTT. Full variable domain (rest looked up from reference TRBV28 and TRBJ1-5): DVKVTQSSRYLVKRTGEKVFLECVQDMDHENMFWYRQDPGLGLRLIYFSYDVKMKEKGDIPEGYSVSREKKERFSLILESASTNQTSMYLCASSTQGGGQPQHFGDGTRLSIL.

This sequence joins TRBV6-1 and TRBJ1-2; D is perhaps TRBD1 (6 bases). Trimming cost V 7 bases and J 5 bases, with 14 bases left between them. This CDR3 region has 13 residues. The germline CDR1 and CDR2 sequences are MNHNS and SASEGT. The CDR3 loop is CASNRQERYGYTF. CDR3 DNA sequence: TGTGCCAGCAATAGACAGGAAAGGTATGGCTACACCTTC.

J is TRBJ1-4 and V is TRBV29-1, with D possibly being TRBD1 (6 bases). The germline gives CDR1 SQVTM, CDR2 ANQGSEA. The CDR3 sequence is 14 residues long. Trimming pared 5 bases from V and 8 bases from J, leaving 18 bases between. Here the CDR3 DNA reads TGCAGCGTTAATGGACAGACCACGAGCGAAAAACTGTTTTTT. Translated: CSVNGQTTSEKLFF.

The chain is built from TRBV27 and TRBJ1-1, with 8 bases lining up with TRBD1. The trim removed 10 bases at V and 11 bases at J, leaving 15 bases unmatched. CDR3 length: 13 amino acids. Germline V lookup: CDR1 MNHEY, CDR2 SMNVEV (reference sequence). CDR3 sequence reads: CATLQFPGQEAFF. In DNA form, the CDR3 reads TGTGCCACCCTACAATTTCCGGGACAGGAGGCTTTCTTT.

The genes are TRBV18 and TRBJ2-7; D not certain. The CDR3 length is 13 residues. Trimming removed 4 bases at V and 1 base at J, with 8 bases between. Germline CDR1 is KGHSH and CDR2 is LQKENI. In DNA, the CDR3 is TGTGCCAGCTCACAAGCTTTTTCCTACGAGCAGTACTTC. Amino acids: CASSQAFSYEQYF.

The chain carries TRBV18 and TRBJ2-3; D uncertain. Germline CDR1 reads KGHSH; CDR2 reads LQKENI. With 6 bases removed from V and 2 bases from J, the gap between germline ends came to 9 bases. This CDR3 spans 13 amino acids. CDR3: CASSALTTDTQYF. CDR3 nucleotides: TGTGCCAGCTCGGCCTTAACCACAGATACGCAGTATTTT.

V usage is TRBV5-1 and J usage is TRBJ2-7, with a weak D call TRBD2 (5 bases). The ends were cut back, 0 bases at V and 3 bases at J, with 7 bases in the middle. Germline CDR1 SGHRS, CDR2 YFSETQ. The CDR3 is 13 amino acids. The DNA of the CDR3 is TGCGCCAGCAGCTTGGGAGAGGGCTACGAGCAGTACTTC. Its translation is CASSLGEGYEQYF.

The chain carries TRBV21-1 and TRBJ2-7; the D call of TRBD1 is as the table states it, not checked on the DNA. TRBV21-1 is termed a pseudogene. The CDR3 has 17 amino acids. The CDR3 DNA sequence: TGTGCCAGCAGCCAAAGGGGGGACGGGACAGGGCTCGGGGAGCAGTACTTC. It yields the protein CASSQRGDGTGLGEQYF.

CDR3 loop: CASRTGTGYTEAFF. DNA for the CDR3: TGTGCCAGCAGAACCGGGACAGGGTACACTGAAGCTTTCTTT. The rearrangement uses TRBV7-2 and TRBJ1-1; 9 bases align to TRBD1. V gave up 6 bases and J gave up 3 bases; unmatched junction bases: 5. Per the germline V gene, CDR1 is SGHTA and CDR2 is FQGNSA. CDR3 length: 14 amino acids.

The V call is TRBV30, the J call TRBJ2-3; possibly TRBD2 for D (7 bases). V was trimmed by 2 bases and J by 4 bases, leaving 19 bases between them. CDR3 length: 16 residues. The V gene's germline CDR1 is GTSNPN and CDR2 SVGIG (reference sequence). The CDR3, as DNA: TGTGCCTGGAGTCCCCTGACTAGGGGGGGGGCAGATACGCAGTATTTT. Translating gives CAWSPLTRGGADTQYF. The full variable domain, in which reference TRBV30 and TRBJ2-3 provide the parts outside the CDR3, is SQTIHQWPATLVQPVGSPLSLECTVEGTSNPNLYWYRQAAGRGLQLLFYSVGIGQISSEVPQNLSASRPQDRQFILSSKKLLLSDSGFYLCAWSPLTRGGADTQYFGPGTRLTVL.

The V gene is TRBV4-1, the J gene TRBJ1-2; D is unresolved. The CDR3 contains 15 residues. With 0 bases removed from V and 9 bases from J, the gap between germline ends came to 17 bases. CDR1 is MGHRA, CDR2 YSYEKL, per germline. The CDR3 bases are TGCGCCAGCAGCCAAGAGGTTTCGGATTCGAGGAGCTACACCTTC. Protein: CASSQEVSDSRSYTF.

In its sample, this clone was seen once. The J gene is TRBJ1-3, the V gene TRBV6-5; D gene unclear. Trimming took 2 bases from V and 4 from J, leaving 9 bases between them. The CDR3 loop spans 14 amino acids. Germline values: CDR1 MNHEY, CDR2 SVGAGI. Here the CDR3 DNA reads TGTGCCAGCAGTTACGTGGCAGGCGGAAACACCATATATTTT. This gives the protein CASSYVAGGNTIYF.